The sequence of this T cell receptor beta chain was determined in a study of blood T cell repertoires in COVID-19 (dated by TCRdb to 2020 to 2022). Regarding the complete study: Samples from collaborators originated in the United States, Italy and Spain and spanned both the acute and convalescent phases of COVID-19. The samples were drawn from the first 160 participants of the ongoing ImmuneRACE study and from under 1,500 subjects provided by 6 global collaborators. The repertoires were made available in a free public database intended to serve as a resource for research on the immune response to SARS-CoV-2. The material from the prospective study consisted of cDNA or gDNA derived from T cells, B-cell-depleted T cells, or PBMCs. Subjects who had been exposed to COVID-19, were actively infected with it, or had recovered from it provided the deeply sampled blood TCRbeta repertoires that made up the dataset. The sample metadata nearly always contained a de-identified subject ID, COVID-19 status, age in years and sex. HLA class I and class II types, where available, came from metadata supplied by the sample provider rather than from assay-based typing. Broader findings and caveats from the paper: The quantity of clinical and demographic metadata differed by source and by participant and was supplied without curation.

TCRbeta CDR3 regions were amplified from genomic DNA by means of the immunoSEQ Assay, a bias-controlled multiplex PCR. The source study handled its data this way. Nucleated cell counts per sample were estimated from amplification of reference gene primers within the assay. To quantify the absolute abundance of each unique TCRbeta CDR3 rearrangement, sequence reads were collapsed and filtered. Productive Simpson clonality was computed per sample as the square root of Simpson's diversity index over productive rearrangements. TCRdb holds this immuneACCESS table with in-frame rearrangements only. Some clones are missing; in checked studies, unresolved V genes explain under half, and the rest has no known cause. For V, J and clone size, that table is used; D and trimming come from the DNA. The sample table records a few hundred thousand clones; roughly 91% of these occur just once. The top ten clonotypes cover 1.5% to 2% of the sample.

The CDR3 measures 13 amino acids from cysteine to phenylalanine. CDR3 DNA only is kept here, 39 bases in frame from base 1. The germline V gene supplies CDR1 SGHDT and CDR2 YYEEEE. From V the trimming removes 4 bases and from J it removes 10 bases, while the gene matches leave 5 bases of the junction unaccounted for. In Seattle, one collaborating source enrolled patients while the infection was active and tracked those patients longitudinally over the course of disease. Whole blood was collected in K2EDTA tubes by collaborating institutions according to the institutions' own protocols. For TCRbeta analysis, collaborators shipped samples in one of three forms: frozen whole blood, isolated PBMCs, or DNA extracted from either of those sample types. A word on this clone: Its antigen target is currently unknown. It has no much larger one-base neighbor in the sample; base qualities were not kept.

The sequence is built from TRBV5-6 and TRBJ1-5; TRBD1 lines up with 10 middle nucleotides. The source material was peripheral blood. The sequence derives from a woman between 25 and 40 years old with COVID-19, enrolled during active disease. CDR3 reads: CASSPTGGSPQHF. Here is the DNA: TGTGCCAGCAGCCCGACAGGGGGCAGCCCCCAGCATTTT.